Below are 32 T cell receptor beta chains sequenced from a single sample in a study of T cell responses to AZD1222 COVID-19 vaccine. Sequencing used immunoSEQ multiplex PCR; TCRdb keeps in-frame clones, though not all of them. The sample has 150,000 to 200,000 clones, about 94% seen once; the top ten hold about 9.2%. The specimen comprised peripheral blood, sampled on day 0 of AZD1222 vaccination. The receptors here all came from an adult in good health.

The chain's CDR3 is CASSKAGWGADTQYF. For the CDR3, the DNA is TGTGCCAGCAGTAAAGCCGGGTGGGGGGCAGATACGCAGTATTTT. The chain recombines TRBV25-1 with TRBJ2-3; D is perhaps TRBD2 (6 bases). CDR1 MGHDK and CDR2 SYGVNS come from the germline V gene. V lost 5 bases and J lost 4, with 16 bases in between. The CDR3 is 15 amino acids.

The chain is built from TRBV6-5 and TRBJ2-7; either TRBD1 or TRBD2 may supply D (5 bases each). This CDR3 has 14 amino acids. V was cut by 4 bases and J by 2 bases, with 12 bases left in between. Germline CDR1 reads MNHEY; CDR2 reads SVGAGI. DNA of the CDR3: TGTGCCAGCAGTTTCCGGGACGCCACCTACGAGCAGTACTTC. As protein: CASSFRDATYEQYF.

J is TRBJ2-7 and V is TRBV27, with D possibly TRBD1 on 5 matching bases. V was shortened by 2 bases and J by 2 bases, with 13 bases between the two germline ends. The CDR3 runs to 15 residues. Germline V gene sequence: CDR1 MNHEY, CDR2 SMNVEV (reference sequence). The CDR3 DNA reads TGTGCCAGCAGTTTAAAAGGGGTCGGGCCCTACGAGCAGTACTTC. Protein product: CASSLKGVGPYEQYF.

V usage is TRBV6-5 and J usage is TRBJ2-7, with 7 bases identical to TRBD1. The CDR3 sequence is 14 residues long. CDR1 MNHEY and CDR2 SVGAGI come from the germline V gene. Losses at the gene ends were 8 bases for V and 8 bases for J; bases not matched to a gene: 15. For the CDR3, the DNA is TGTGCCAGCCCCTCGACAGGGAGTAACACTAAGCAGTACTTC. Its translation is CASPSTGSNTKQYF.

The V gene is TRBV7-2, the J gene TRBJ1-1; D unresolved. Germline loops: CDR1 SGHTA, CDR2 FQGNSA. The ends were cut back, 2 bases at V and 7 bases at J, with 11 bases in the middle. The CDR3 consists of 13 residues. CDR3 residues: CASSLSPKFEAFF. The CDR3, as DNA: TGTGCCAGCAGCTTAAGTCCAAAATTTGAAGCTTTCTTT.

The chain has TRBV27 and TRBJ1-5; D is possibly TRBD1 (5 bases). Trimming removed 2 bases at V and 7 bases at J, with 15 bases between. The CDR3 is made up of 15 amino acids. The germline CDR1 and CDR2 sequences are MNHEY and SMNVEV (reference sequence). The CDR3 reads CASSLTGQGGQPQHF. CDR3 in DNA: TGTGCCAGCAGTTTAACCGGGCAGGGAGGACAGCCCCAGCATTTT.

This sequence joins TRBV5-4 and TRBJ2-2, with 13 positions matching TRBD2. V gave up 3 bases and J gave up 6 bases; unmatched junction bases: 8. The CDR3 contains 17 residues. Germline V CDR1 and CDR2: SGHNT, YYREEE (reference sequence). CDR3 sequence: CASSSSGLAGVSGELFF. The CDR3, as DNA: TGTGCCAGCAGCTCGAGCGGACTAGCGGGAGTTTCCGGGGAGCTGTTTTTT. Full variable domain (remainder filled in from reference TRBV5-4 and TRBJ2-2): ETGVTQSPTHLIKTRGQQVTLRCSSQSGHNTVSWYQQALGQGPQFIFQYYREEENGRGNFPPRFSGLQFPNYSSELNVNALELDDSALYLCASSSSGLAGVSGELFFGEGSRLTVL.

This rearrangement joins TRBV6-5 to TRBJ1-1; TRBD1 agrees at 9 bases. The CDR3 loop spans 13 amino acids. Germline trimming cut 10 bases from V and 10 bases from J; bases unmatched to any gene: 13. Germline CDR1 and CDR2: MNHEY and SVGAGI. This CDR3 reads CATRQGEMLGAFF. In DNA form, the CDR3 reads TGTGCCACCAGACAGGGGGAAATGCTAGGAGCTTTCTTT.

The rearrangement links TRBV4-1 to TRBJ2-7; D unclear. Per the germline V gene, CDR1 is MGHRA and CDR2 is YSYEKL. Trimming left V 4 bases short and J 5 bases short, with 15 bases between. This CDR3 has 14 amino acids. The CDR3 DNA follows: TGCGCCAGCAGCCCCAGTATGGGCTCGAACGAGCAGTACTTC. Protein: CASSPSMGSNEQYF.

The chain combines TRBV6-5 with TRBJ1-1; TRBD1 might be the D (6 bases). The germline V gene encodes CDR1 MNHEY and CDR2 SVGAGI. V lost 2 bases and J lost 8, with 12 bases in between. This CDR3 contains 13 residues. The CDR3 bases are TGTGCCAGCAGTTACGGGGGCCGCACGGAAGCTTTCTTT. Its protein is CASSYGGRTEAFF.

This clone was seen just once. The CDR3 region has the DNA TGCAGCGTTGCAAGGGGGGACACTGAAGCTTTCTTT. Amino acids: CSVARGDTEAFF. The chain is built from TRBV29-1 and TRBJ1-1; perhaps TRBD1 as D (6 bases). With 4 bases removed from V and 3 bases from J, the gap between germline ends came to 9 bases. Looked up from germline, CDR1 is SQVTM and CDR2 is ANQGSEA. This CDR3 has 12 amino acids.

This chain uses TRBV28 with TRBJ1-5; possibly TRBD1 for D (6 bases). V lost 6 bases, J lost 4 bases, and 16 bases lay in between. The CDR3 contains 15 residues. CDR1 is MDHEN and CDR2 is SYDVKM in the germline V gene. CDR3 protein: CASSSLRQVNQPQHF. CDR3 in DNA: TGTGCCAGCAGCAGCCTCAGACAGGTAAATCAGCCCCAGCATTTT.

This clone was seen just once. The J gene is TRBJ1-2, the V gene TRBV10-3; 7 bases are shared with TRBD1. CDR3 length equals 14 residues. The germline V gene encodes CDR1 ENHRY and CDR2 SYGVKD. Trimming cost V 6 bases and J 1 base; bases outside gene matches: 5. For the CDR3, the DNA is TGTGCCATCAGGAGGGACAGCCTTAACTATGGCTACACCTTC. It yields the protein CAIRRDSLNYGYTF.

The J gene is TRBJ1-1, the V gene TRBV18; TRBD1 is a possible D gene (5 bases). Looked up from germline, CDR1 is KGHSH and CDR2 is LQKENI. This CDR3 has 16 amino acids. The V end lost 3 bases, the J end lost 1 base, and 15 bases lay between the germline ends. The CDR3 is CASSPRGGVRNTEAFF. The CDR3 coding sequence is TGTGCCAGCTCACCCCGGGGCGGGGTTAGGAACACTGAAGCTTTCTTT.

The chain links TRBV27 to TRBJ2-2, with TRBD2 identical over 7 bases. The germline V gene has CDR1 MNHEY and CDR2 SMNVEV (reference sequence). This CDR3 contains 16 residues. V lost 8 bases and J lost 3; bases outside the gene matches: 12. The CDR3 nucleotides are TGTGCCAGCGGAAAAGGAGGGAGGGCCCACACCGGGGAGCTGTTTTTT. Its protein is CASGKGGRAHTGELFF.

This clone has only one observation. J is TRBJ1-2 and V is TRBV29-1; 8 nucleotides match TRBD1. V lost 7 bases and J lost 5; bases outside the gene matches: 6. Germline CDR1 is SQVTM and CDR2 is ANQGSEA. The CDR3 consists of 12 residues. CDR3 loop: CSATGERYGYTF. CDR3 bases: TGCAGCGCGACAGGGGAGAGGTATGGCTACACCTTC.

The gene calls are TRBV24-1 and TRBJ1-2, with D uncertain. Germline V gives CDR1 KGHDR, CDR2 SFDVKD. CDR3 length: 13 residues. The ends were cut back, 0 bases at V and 7 bases at J, with 8 bases in the middle. CDR3 sequence (DNA): TGTGCCACCAGTGATTTGCGGGATAGTGGCTACACCTTC. Protein product: CATSDLRDSGYTF.

This chain connects TRBV3-1 (or the pseudogene TRBV3-2) to TRBJ2-7, with 14 bases that match TRBD2. CDR3 size: 19 residues. V lost 0 bases, J lost 0 bases, and 7 bases stayed unmatched. Per the germline V gene, CDR1 is LGHDT and CDR2 is YNNKEL (reference sequence). CDR3 sequence (DNA): TGTGCCAGCAGCCAAGATCCCCGGACTAGCGGGAGGCCCTCCTACGAGCAGTACTTC. It translates to CASSQDPRTSGRPSYEQYF.

The rearrangement joins TRBV25-1 to TRBJ2-5; D might be TRBD2 (5 bases). The CDR3 is made up of 17 amino acids. The germline gives CDR1 MGHDK, CDR2 SYGVNS. V was clipped by 3 bases and J by 1 base, with 18 bases between them. The CDR3 region is CASSDPTTLAIQETQYF. The CDR3 region has the DNA TGTGCCAGCAGTGACCCAACCACGCTAGCTATCCAAGAGACCCAGTACTTC.

J is TRBJ2-2 and V is TRBV9; D call uncertain. Trimming removed 5 bases from V and 8 bases from J, with 4 bases in between. The germline V gene has CDR1 SGDLS and CDR2 YYNGEE. The CDR3 covers 10 residues. CDR3 DNA sequence: TGTGCCAGCAGGTCAGGGGAGCTGTTTTTT. This translates into CASRSGELFF.

This clone was recorded once. The V gene is TRBV5-1, the J gene TRBJ2-2; tentative D call: TRBD2 (5 bases). CDR1 is SGHRS and CDR2 is YFSETQ in the germline V gene. Trimming shortened V by 1 base and J by 4 bases, and 8 bases separated the two germline ends. This CDR3 is built from 14 residues. This CDR3 reads CASSLLSGTGELFF. In nucleotides, the CDR3 is TGCGCCAGCAGCTTGCTGAGCGGCACCGGGGAGCTGTTTTTT. Complete variable domain (other parts from reference TRBV5-1 and TRBJ2-2): KAGVTQTPRYLIKTRGQQVTLSCSPISGHRSVSWYQQTPGQGLQFLFEYFSETQRNKGNFPGRFSGRQFSNSRSEMNVSTLELGDSALYLCASSLLSGTGELFFGEGSRLTVL.

As concerns this clone: The junction departs from the called germline gene at one end, perhaps through a read error. This chain connects TRBV7-9 to TRBJ2-3, with 8 bases aligning to TRBD1. Germline V lookup: CDR1 SEHNR, CDR2 FQNEAQ (reference sequence). The CDR3 is 15 amino acids. The CDR3 is CASSSDRGSTYTQYF. CDR3 sequence (DNA): TGTGCCAGCAGCTCCGACAGGGGTAGCACATATACGCAGTATTTT.

V is TRBV5-6 and J is TRBJ1-1; 8 bases agree with TRBD1. J was trimmed by 2 bases and V by 4 bases; bases with no gene match: 13. This CDR3 comprises 17 residues. The germline CDR1 and CDR2 sequences are SGHDT and YYEEEE. The CDR3 protein is CASSLSQTDRANTEAFF. CDR3 DNA sequence: TGTGCCAGCAGCCTCTCCCAAACGGACAGGGCTAACACTGAAGCTTTCTTT.

This clone was picked up one time. This rearrangement joins TRBV10-3 to TRBJ2-7, with D perhaps TRBD1 (5 bases). The germline CDR1 and CDR2 sequences are ENHRY and SYGVKD. The CDR3 loop spans 14 amino acids. V lost 4 bases, J lost 2 bases, and 12 bases lay in between. The CDR3, as DNA: TGTGCCATCAGTGCCGACAGAGATACCTACGAGCAGTACTTC. It yields the protein CAISADRDTYEQYF.

The rearrangement joins TRBV10-1 to TRBJ1-6; weak D call: TRBD1 (6 bases). This CDR3 is built from 17 residues. The germline gives CDR1 WNHNN, CDR2 SYGVQD (reference sequence). Between the trimmed V and J ends, which lost 4 bases and 0 bases, there was a span of 13 bases. The CDR3 DNA reads TGCGCCAGCAGTGGGGACACTCTGAGCTCCTATAATTCACCCCTCCACTTT. This translates into CASSGDTLSSYNSPLHF.

In regard to this clone: A junction boundary mismatches the germline segment, possibly from a read error. This sequence joins TRBV3-1 (or the pseudogene TRBV3-2) and TRBJ1-2; D may be TRBD1 (6 bases). Germline V gives CDR1 LGHDT, CDR2 YNNKEL (reference sequence). The CDR3 is 13 amino acids. The CDR3 DNA follows: TGTGCCAGCACCCAAAGGGGGAACTATGGCTACACCTTC. This translates into CASTQRGNYGYTF.

This chain connects TRBV7-9 to TRBJ2-3; 11 nucleotides align to TRBD2. The germline gives CDR1 SEHNR, CDR2 FQNEAQ (reference sequence). The CDR3 covers 16 residues. The V gene end was trimmed by 5 bases and the J gene end by 0 bases; junction bases not matched to a gene: 4. The CDR3 sequence: CASSDRTSGSTDTQYF. The CDR3 DNA is TGTGCCAGCAGCGATCGGACTAGCGGGAGCACAGATACGCAGTATTTT.

V and J are TRBV18 and TRBJ1-5; unclear D gene. The CDR3 runs to 16 residues. Trimming took 6 bases from V and 0 from J, leaving 15 bases between them. Germline values: CDR1 KGHSH, CDR2 LQKENI. The DNA of the CDR3 is TGTGCCAGCTCCCTCATACAGACCCTTAGCAATCAGCCCCAGCATTTT. Protein product: CASSLIQTLSNQPQHF. Full variable domain (outside the CDR3, taken from reference TRBV18 and TRBJ1-5): NAGVMQNPRHLVRRRGQEARLRCSPMKGHSHVYWYRQLPEEGLKFMVYLQKENIIDESGMPKERFSAEFPKEGPSILRIQQVVRGDSAAYFCASSLIQTLSNQPQHFGDGTRLSIL.

This sequence joins TRBV19 and TRBJ1-1; D possibly corresponds to TRBD1 (6 bases). V lost 1 base and J lost 4, with 10 bases in between. CDR1 and CDR2 from the germline V gene are LNHDA and SQIVND (reference sequence). This CDR3 contains 14 residues. The CDR3 nucleotides are TGTGCCAGTAGTATAGCAGGGGCCGGCACTGAAGCTTTCTTT. This codes for CASSIAGAGTEAFF.

The rearrangement joins TRBV7-8 to TRBJ1-1; D is ambiguous. The germline V gene encodes CDR1 SGHVS and CDR2 FQNEAQ. V lost 5 bases and J 9 bases, leaving 19 bases between the germline ends. The CDR3 sequence is 14 residues long. The CDR3 bases are TGTGCCAGCAGCCATAACTCGGGAGCGCTTCAAGCTTTCTTT. It encodes CASSHNSGALQAFF.

The V and J genes are TRBV12-3 or TRBV12-4 and TRBJ2-7; D possibly corresponds to TRBD2 (5 bases). V was cut by 11 bases and J by 7 bases, with 15 bases left in between. The CDR3 covers 11 residues. The CDR3 bases are TGTGCCGCATCGGTGGGGAGAGAGCAGTACTTC. Residues: CAASVGREQYF.

The V gene is TRBV7-9, the J gene TRBJ1-1; 8 bases align to TRBD1. The CDR3 runs 16 residues. Germline-derived CDR1 and CDR2 are SEHNR and FQNEAQ (reference sequence). V lost 2 bases and J lost 6; bases outside the gene matches: 11. The DNA for the CDR3 is TGTGCCAGCAGCTTAACGGCTCACAGGGGGTTTGCTGAAGCTTTCTTT. Residues: CASSLTAHRGFAEAFF.